This T cell receptor (beta chain) was sequenced for a study of Graves' ophthalmopathy and Graves' hyperthyroidism. Many counts were recorded for this clonotype. The target antigen is unknown. This CDR3 region has 12 residues. Germline loops: CDR1 MGHDK, CDR2 SYGVNS. V lost 7 bases, J lost 7 bases, and 13 bases lay in between. The evidence that diagnosis relied on was clinical symptoms, serum thyroxine, TRAb, thyroid ultrasound and orbital computed tomography. Regarding the study as a whole: Detection in blood was also observed for most expanded thyroid clonotypes above 0.001 frequency. Cross-validated, the 13-signature model showed 87.88%/81.08% sensitivity/specificity, and 80%/75% in the test set.

RNA transcripts provided the template for amplifying TCR beta CDR3 regions. An opening RT-PCR round employed HTBI primers and preceded a second-round multiplex PCR. TCRdb itself ran the multiplex PCR reads through MiXCR, one entry per CDR3 protein. The sample includes 650,000 to 900,000 distinct CDR3 sequences, 40% of them seen just once. This clonotype was obtained from an adult man with Graves' ophthalmopathy. The chain combines TRBV25-1 with TRBJ1-1, with D uncertain. Specimen: peripheral blood. The CDR3 region has the DNA TGTGCCAGCAAAGAGGCTGTGGGTGAAGCTTTCTTT. Translated, it gives CASKEAVGEAFF. The whole variable domain, remainder taken from reference TRBV25-1 and TRBJ1-1, is EADIYQTPRYLVIGTGKKITLECSQTMGHDKMYWYQQDPGMELHLIHYSYGVNSTEKGDLSSESTVSRIRTEHFPLTLESARPSHTSQYLCASKEAVGEAFFGQGTRLTVV.